Sequencing of this TCR beta chain was carried out in a study of memory CD4+ T cells and cytomegalovirus serostatus. About the research overall: Of the healthy Belgian adults, 9 were CMV seropositive and 24 seronegative. Study-level results: The CMV-associated TCR signature appears largely within the CD4+ memory repertoire.

The CDR3 spans 15 residues. V was cut by 2 bases and J by 1 base, with 11 bases left in between. Germline-derived CDR1 and CDR2 are SGHDT and YYEEEE. TCRdb keeps only in-frame clones here, not all; method: immunoSEQ multiplex PCR. The sample has about 75,000 clones, about 78% seen once. Single viable CD3+CD4+CD8-CD45RO+ cells were sorted as the memory CD4+ T cells. In regard to this clone: What it recognizes is unknown.

The source is an adult in good health and CMV-seropositive. The chain carries TRBV5-6 and TRBJ2-3; a possible D gene is TRBD2 (7 bases). The specimen was memory CD4+ T cells from blood. CDR3: CASSLGGGRTDTQYF. CDR3 DNA sequence: TGTGCCAGCAGCTTAGGGGGGGGCCGCACAGATACGCAGTATTTT.